The next 32 T cell receptor beta chains were all read from a single sample in a study of cytomegalovirus exposure and HLA in healthy donors. Use of 60 Vbeta and 13 Jbeta primers characterized the PCR. The data were produced by immunoSEQ multiplex PCR, yet TCRdb's version contains in-frame clones alone and is incomplete. The sample lists over 100,000 clones, around 64% seen once, with approximately 8.6% in the top ten. The specimen sequenced was PBMCs. These receptors came from a man aged 30-40 years in good health and CMV-seropositive.

The chain carries TRBV10-3 and TRBJ1-2; the match to TRBD1 covers 8 bases. Trimming cost V 2 bases and J 5 bases; bases outside gene matches: 10. Germline V gives CDR1 ENHRY, CDR2 SYGVKD. This CDR3 is 16 amino acids long. CDR3 in amino acids: CAISEGTGGSSYGYTF. The CDR3 DNA reads as TGTGCCATCAGTGAGGGGACAGGAGGGTCTTCTTATGGCTACACCTTC.

The genes are TRBV29-1 and TRBJ1-5, with no clear D. Looked up from germline, CDR1 is SQVTM and CDR2 is ANQGSEA. V dropped 6 bases and J dropped 0 bases, with 15 bases sitting between them. CDR3 length equals 15 residues. The DNA for the CDR3 is TGCAGCGTCGCTAATGGACTTAATAGCAATCAGCCCCAGCATTTT. It is translated as CSVANGLNSNQPQHF.

The V gene is TRBV9, the J gene TRBJ2-5; a weak D match, TRBD1 (6 bases). The CDR3 is made up of 17 amino acids. Per germline, CDR1 SGDLS and CDR2 YYNGEE. V lost 1 base and J lost 3, with 19 bases in between. The CDR3 region has the DNA TGTGCCAGCAGCGTAAATGCCCCCCGTGAGGGGGAAGAGACCCAGTACTTC. It yields the protein CASSVNAPREGEETQYF.

The chain joins TRBV19 to TRBJ2-7; 9 nucleotides agree with TRBD1. The CDR3 has 16 residues. V lost 6 bases to trimming and J lost 2 bases; unmatched junction nucleotides: 11. Germline-derived CDR1 and CDR2 are LNHDA and SQIVND (reference sequence). The CDR3 protein is CASSRTLGTGTYEQYF. The CDR3 DNA reads TGTGCCAGTAGCCGAACCCTCGGGACAGGGACCTACGAGCAGTACTTC.

The chain combines TRBV5-4 with TRBJ2-1, with D possibly being TRBD2 (5 bases). V shed 0 bases and J shed 0 bases, with 19 bases lying between them. This CDR3 has 19 residues. CDR1 and CDR2 (germline): SGHNT, YYREEE (reference sequence). The CDR3 protein is CASSLASIEGVVSYNEQFF. In nucleotides, the CDR3 is TGTGCCAGCAGCTTGGCCTCTATTGAGGGAGTGGTCTCCTACAATGAGCAGTTCTTC.

The chain combines TRBV19 with TRBJ2-3; a weak D match, TRBD2 (5 bases). Trimming shortened V by 7 bases and J by 0 bases, and 14 bases separated the two germline ends. This CDR3 has 15 residues. Looked up from germline, CDR1 is LNHDA and CDR2 is SQIVND (reference sequence). CDR3: CASKAFEGSTDTQYF. CDR3 in DNA: TGTGCCAGTAAAGCGTTCGAGGGAAGCACAGATACGCAGTATTTT.

The gene calls are TRBV5-1 and TRBJ2-3; 7 nucleotides align to TRBD2. CDR1 SGHRS and CDR2 YFSETQ come from the germline V gene. Losses at the gene ends were 4 bases for V and 1 base for J; bases not matched to a gene: 9. The CDR3 totals 16 residues. The CDR3 bases are TGCGCCAGCAGCCGCGGGGGAGGGGATGGCACAGATACGCAGTATTTT. It specifies CASSRGGGDGTDTQYF.

In regard to this clone: Sequence at one end of the junction differs from germline and may be a read error. The chain joins TRBV5-1 to TRBJ2-7; D is unresolved. Per the germline V gene, CDR1 is SGHRS and CDR2 is YFSETQ. CDR3 length: 15 residues. CDR3: CASSPDPTGYYSAIF. The DNA of the CDR3 is TGCGCCAGCAGCCCAGATCCGACTGGATACTATTCGGCCATTTTC.

The J gene is TRBJ2-5, the V gene TRBV27, with a possible D match to TRBD2 (6 bases). The CDR3 totals 13 residues. V was clipped by 5 bases and J by 5 bases, with 12 bases between them. Germline CDR1 MNHEY, CDR2 SMNVEV (reference sequence). The chain's CDR3 is CASSPYRGETQYF. CDR3 nucleotide sequence: TGTGCCAGCAGTCCCTACCGGGGGGAGACCCAGTACTTC.

The chain combines TRBV9 with TRBJ1-1; 8 bases map to TRBD1. CDR1 is SGDLS, CDR2 YYNGEE, per germline. V was clipped by 0 bases and J by 0 bases; unmatched bases: 10. CDR3 size: 18 residues. CDR3 loop: CASSVAGQGLIVNTEAFF. DNA of the CDR3: TGTGCCAGCAGCGTAGCCGGACAGGGTTTGATAGTGAACACTGAAGCTTTCTTT.

The table lists this clone with a count of one. V usage is TRBV12-5 and J usage is TRBJ1-2, with D uncertain. This CDR3 has 14 residues. Germline V lookup: CDR1 LGHNT, CDR2 FRNRAP. V shed 6 bases and J shed 4 bases, with 15 bases lying between them. The CDR3 coding sequence is TGTGCTAGTGGGCGACCTCAGGTTATCTATGGCTACACCTTC. It is translated as CASGRPQVIYGYTF.

The V gene is TRBV19, the J gene TRBJ1-1, with TRBD1 matching over 7 bases. The germline CDR1 and CDR2 sequences are LNHDA and SQIVND (reference sequence). Trimming at V came to 6 bases and at J to 5 bases, leaving 9 bases not matched to a gene. This CDR3 has 14 amino acids. The CDR3 DNA sequence: TGTGCCAGTAGAACTAGACAGGGAAGGACTGAAGCTTTCTTT. This encodes CASRTRQGRTEAFF.

V and J are TRBV21-1 and TRBJ2-4; the DNA was not compared with TRBD1, the D call given in the table. TRBV21-1 is listed as a pseudogene. The CDR3 is 17 amino acids. CDR3 nucleotides: TGTGCCAGCAGCAAGACAAGTTTCCATCTAGCCAAAAACATTCAGTACTTC. This translates into CASSKTSFHLAKNIQYF.

This rearrangement joins TRBV10-3 to TRBJ2-7; 12 bases match TRBD2. J was trimmed by 9 bases and V by 3 bases; bases with no gene match: 15. Per the germline V gene, CDR1 is ENHRY and CDR2 is SYGVKD. This CDR3 region has 17 residues. CDR3 nucleotides: TGTGCCATCAGTGAATGGTCCCTAGCGGGAGGGCCCGGGGGGCAGTACGTC. Its translation: CAISEWSLAGGPGGQYV.

The genes are TRBV19 and TRBJ2-7; tentatively, D is TRBD2 (7 bases). The CDR3 runs to 16 residues. V lost 3 bases and J lost 6, with 21 bases in between. Germline V CDR1 and CDR2: LNHDA, SQIVND (reference sequence). As DNA, the CDR3 is TGTGCCAGTAGTATCTCCACCGGGGGGCGGGCACGCGAGCAGTACTTC. It codes for CASSISTGGRAREQYF.

The CDR3 DNA follows: TGCAGCGTTGATGTGGGCAGGGCGCACGGAGATACGCAGTATTTT. It specifies CSVDVGRAHGDTQYF. The chain recombines TRBV29-1 with TRBJ2-3; tentative D call: TRBD1 (5 bases). Trimming removed 3 bases from V and 5 bases from J, with 18 bases in between. CDR1 SQVTM and CDR2 ANQGSEA come from the germline V gene. This CDR3 region has 15 residues.

DNA of the CDR3: TGTGCCAGCAGCTTATACGGGGGAGTGGCCTACGAGCAGTACGTC. Protein product: CASSLYGGVAYEQYV. The chain uses TRBV7-9 and TRBJ2-7, with a tentative D call TRBD2 (6 bases). V was clipped by 2 bases and J by 2 bases, with 13 bases between them. Germline CDR1 SEHNR, CDR2 FQNEAQ (reference sequence). This CDR3 has 15 amino acids.

This chain uses TRBV11-3 with TRBJ1-2; D remains ambiguous. Germline lookup yields CDR1 SGHNT and CDR2 YENEEA. Trimming took off 4 bases at V and 6 bases at J, with 6 bases between the two ends. This CDR3 comprises 11 residues. The CDR3 nucleotides read TGTGCCAGCAGCTCCCCCGATGGCTACACCTTC. It encodes CASSSPDGYTF.

The rearrangement links TRBV28 to TRBJ1-1; D remains ambiguous. This CDR3 is built from 12 residues. Germline CDR1 MDHEN, CDR2 SYDVKM. V was shortened by 4 bases and J by 6 bases, with 9 bases between the two germline ends. For the CDR3, the DNA is TGTGCCAGCAGTTCAAATGGAGCTGAAGCTTTCTTT. It is translated as CASSSNGAEAFF.

V is TRBV2 and J is TRBJ1-1; D is unresolved. The germline V gene encodes CDR1 SNHLY and CDR2 FYNNEI. Trimming cost V 2 bases and J 1 base, with 11 bases left between them. CDR3 length: 15 residues. This chain's CDR3 is CASSESGVGNTEAFF. The CDR3, as DNA: TGTGCCAGCAGTGAATCCGGGGTAGGGAACACTGAAGCTTTCTTT. Combining the CDR3 with reference TRBV2 and TRBJ1-1 gives the whole variable domain EPEVTQTPSHQVTQMGQEVILRCVPISNHLYFYWYRQILGQKVEFLVSFYNNEISEKSEIFDDQFSVERPDGSNFTLKIRSTKLEDSAMYFCASSESGVGNTEAFFGQGTRLTVV.

CDR3 region: CASSFGGIAASYNSPLHF. In DNA form, the CDR3 reads TGCGCCAGCAGCTTCGGGGGAATCGCAGCCTCCTATAATTCACCCCTCCACTTT. V gene TRBV5-1 combines with J gene TRBJ1-6; D perhaps matches TRBD1 (5 bases). The V end was cut by 2 bases, the J end by 0 bases, with 15 bases between. Germline V gene sequence: CDR1 SGHRS, CDR2 YFSETQ. The CDR3 has 18 residues.

This clone was seen a handful of times. This chain joins TRBV2 and TRBJ1-1, with a possible D match to TRBD1 (5 bases). CDR1 is SNHLY and CDR2 is FYNNEI in the germline V gene. Trimming removed 3 bases from V and 6 bases from J, with 14 bases in between. CDR3 size: 14 residues. The CDR3 protein is CASSEGGQRAEAFF. The CDR3 bases are TGTGCCAGCAGTGAGGGGGGTCAGCGGGCTGAAGCTTTCTTT. Based on the CDR3 plus reference TRBV2 and TRBJ1-1, the full variable domain is EPEVTQTPSHQVTQMGQEVILRCVPISNHLYFYWYRQILGQKVEFLVSFYNNEISEKSEIFDDQFSVERPDGSNFTLKIRSTKLEDSAMYFCASSEGGQRAEAFFGQGTRLTVV.

This clone turned up a few times. The rearrangement joins TRBV7-6 to TRBJ1-1; D not resolved. This CDR3 comprises 14 residues. In germline, CDR1 is SGHVS, CDR2 FNYEAQ. The V gene lost 3 bases and the J gene lost 1 base, with 9 bases spanning the gap. CDR3 in DNA: TGTGCCAGCAGCTTTCGGGATAAGAACACTGAAGCTTTCTTT. Its protein product is CASSFRDKNTEAFF.

The chain recombines TRBV11-2 with TRBJ2-7; D is perhaps TRBD2 (6 bases). With 6 bases removed from V and 2 bases from J, the gap between germline ends came to 20 bases. Germline V gives CDR1 SGHAT, CDR2 FQNNGV. The CDR3 extends over 16 amino acids. Here the CDR3 reads CASSRKWRAHTYEQYF. In DNA form, the CDR3 reads TGTGCCAGCAGTCGGAAGTGGAGGGCACATACCTACGAGCAGTACTTC. Complete variable domain (other parts from reference TRBV11-2 and TRBJ2-7): EAGVAQSPRYKIIEKRQSVAFWCNPISGHATLYWYQQILGQGPKLLIQFQNNGVVDDSQLPKDRFSAERLKGVDSTLKIQPAKLEDSAVYLCASSRKWRAHTYEQYFGPGTRLTVT.

This sequence joins TRBV23-1 and TRBJ2-7; D gene uncertain. TRBV23-1 is given ORF status, its function remaining uncertain. The V end was cut by 4 bases, the J end by 3 bases, with 13 bases between. There are 14 residues in the CDR3. CDR3 DNA sequence: TGCGCCAGCAGTCGGCCGGGTCCTCGCTACGAGCAGTACGTC. As protein: CASSRPGPRYEQYV.

The chain joins TRBV15 to TRBJ2-3; 8 nucleotides match TRBD1. V shed 0 bases, J shed 10 bases, and the junction held 9 bases outside the gene matches. Per the germline V gene, CDR1 is LNHNV and CDR2 is YYDKDF (reference sequence). This CDR3 comprises 15 residues. The CDR3 is CATSRDPGQGRAQYF. The CDR3 region has the DNA TGTGCCACCAGCAGAGATCCTGGACAGGGACGAGCGCAGTATTTT.

The chain recombines TRBV6-1 with TRBJ2-7, with TRBD2 as a possible D gene (5 bases). The CDR3 sequence is 13 residues long. V shed 3 bases and J shed 4 bases, with 10 bases lying between them. CDR1 and CDR2 from the germline V gene are MNHNS and SASEGT. The CDR3 sequence: CASSDFREYEQYV. In nucleotides, the CDR3 is TGTGCCAGCAGTGATTTCCGGGAATACGAGCAGTACGTC.

This clone came up a few times. The rearrangement links TRBV5-1 to TRBJ1-4; 8 nucleotides align to TRBD1. The germline V gene encodes CDR1 SGHRS and CDR2 YFSETQ. CDR3 length: 14 amino acids. After removal of 4 bases from V and 6 bases from J, the junction contained 5 bases not matched to a gene. The CDR3 protein is CASSGQGGYEKLFF. In DNA form, the CDR3 reads TGCGCCAGCAGCGGACAGGGCGGGTATGAAAAACTGTTTTTT.

This clone was picked up a small number of times. This CDR3 is also generated by other DNA sequences in the sample. Here the CDR3 DNA reads TGTGCCAGCAGCCCGAGGGAACAGGGGGGTGGCTACACCTTC. This gives the protein CASSPREQGGGYTF. V and J are TRBV9 and TRBJ1-2; 8 bases match TRBD1. The CDR3 loop spans 14 amino acids. With 4 bases clipped from V and 7 bases from J, the junction kept 9 bases outside the gene matches. Germline CDR1 SGDLS, CDR2 YYNGEE.

The gene calls are TRBV7-3 and TRBJ2-3; 9 bases line up with TRBD1. The ends lost 3 bases at V and 3 bases at J; junction bases unmatched: 4. The CDR3 sequence is 15 residues long. Per the germline V gene, CDR1 is SGHTA and CDR2 is FQGTGA. The DNA of the CDR3 is TGTGCCAGCAGCTTCCGGGACAGGGATACAGATACGCAGTATTTT. This codes for CASSFRDRDTDTQYF.

A few counts support this clone. The CDR3 DNA follows: TGCGCCAGCAGCACCCGTAGCGGAGATACGCAGTATTTT. This encodes CASSTRSGDTQYF. The chain combines TRBV5-1 with TRBJ2-3, with D maybe TRBD2 (6 bases). The CDR3 is 13 residues long. The germline V gene has CDR1 SGHRS and CDR2 YFSETQ. V lost 4 bases, J lost 5 bases, and 11 bases lay in between.

The chain couples TRBV7-9 to TRBJ2-5; D unclear. The CDR3 spans 12 residues. The V end lost 0 bases, the J end lost 6 bases, and 5 bases lay between the germline ends. From germline, CDR1 is SEHNR and CDR2 FQNEAQ (reference sequence). For the CDR3, the DNA is TGTGCCAGCAGCTTAGCGAGGAAGACCCAGTACTTC. This sequence encodes CASSLARKTQYF.